These 15 T cell receptor beta chains originate from one sample sequenced in a study of CD8 T cells in Susac syndrome. A quantity of roughly 0.5 to 1 ug RNA underwent reverse transcription using random hexamers. TCRdb reprocessed the immunoSEQ multiplex PCR reads via MiXCR and lists one record per CDR3 protein. The profile shows around 150,000 distinct CDR3 sequences, around 94% of them singletons. What was sequenced was CD4+ T cells from PBMCs. These receptors all stem from a human donor with multiple sclerosis.

The chain links TRBV4-2 to TRBJ2-1; the D call may be TRBD1 or TRBD2 (5 bases each). Germline CDR1 reads LGHNA; CDR2 reads YNFKEQ. There are 14 residues in the CDR3. The V gene lost 1 base and the J gene lost 10 bases, with 14 bases spanning the gap. The CDR3 here is CASSQGGRIDEQFF. In nucleotides, the CDR3 is TGTGCCAGCAGCCAAGGGGGACGGATCGACGAGCAGTTCTTC.

The CDR3 region is CAWSRGVEIEAFF. Written as DNA, the CDR3 is TGTGCCTGGAGCCGGGGGGTAGAGATTGAAGCTTTCTTT. The V call is TRBV30, the J call TRBJ1-1; TRBD1 is a possible D gene (5 bases). Germline V gene data show CDR1 as GTSNPN and CDR2 as SVGIG (reference sequence). The CDR3 is made up of 13 amino acids. V lost 3 bases, J lost 7 bases, and 15 bases lay in between.

V gene TRBV25-1 combines with J gene TRBJ2-1, with D unclear. V dropped 0 bases and J dropped 10 bases, with 4 bases sitting between them. Looked up from germline, CDR1 is MGHDK and CDR2 is SYGVNS. This CDR3 is built from 11 residues. The CDR3 spells CASSEYGEQFF. CDR3 bases: TGTGCCAGCAGTGAATACGGGGAGCAGTTCTTC.

The J gene is TRBJ1-3, the V gene TRBV6-6, with unresolved D. V lost 7 bases, J lost 0 bases, and 7 bases lay in between. Germline lookup yields CDR1 MNHNY and CDR2 SVGAGI (reference sequence). The CDR3 totals 13 residues. The CDR3 coding sequence is TGTGCCAGCACCCGGGGCTCTGGAAACACCATATATTTT. Translating it yields CASTRGSGNTIYF.

The J gene is TRBJ1-2, the V gene TRBV7-2; D is unresolved. CDR3 length: 12 amino acids. Germline CDR1 reads SGHTA; CDR2 reads FQGNSA. V lost 5 bases, J lost 7 bases, and 11 bases lay in between. The CDR3 nucleotides are TGTGCCAGCAGCCTCATTGGGTTTGGCTACACCTTC. Its translation is CASSLIGFGYTF.

CDR3 residues: CASSLQGSQPQHF. CDR3 nucleotides: TGCGCCAGCAGCTTACAGGGTTCGCAGCCCCAGCATTTT. The rearrangement links TRBV5-1 to TRBJ1-5; possibly TRBD1 for D (6 bases). Germline assignment: CDR1 SGHRS and CDR2 YFSETQ. The CDR3 has 13 residues. V was shortened by 2 bases and J by 7 bases, with 10 bases between the two germline ends. Full variable domain (remainder filled in from reference TRBV5-1 and TRBJ1-5): KAGVTQTPRYLIKTRGQQVTLSCSPISGHRSVSWYQQTPGQGLQFLFEYFSETQRNKGNFPGRFSGRQFSNSRSEMNVSTLELGDSALYLCASSLQGSQPQHFGDGTRLSIL.

The chain uses TRBV10-3 and TRBJ1-2, with a possible D match to TRBD1 (5 bases). The CDR3 spans 16 residues. V gave up 10 bases and J gave up 8 bases, with 29 bases separating them. CDR1 and CDR2 from the germline V gene are ENHRY and SYGVKD. The CDR3 sequence is CATRETANPGDRGYTF. Here the CDR3 DNA reads TGTGCCACTCGAGAGACAGCTAACCCCGGGGATAGAGGCTACACCTTC.

J is TRBJ1-1 and V is TRBV20-1, with D unresolved. CDR1 and CDR2 from the germline V gene are DFQATT and SNEGSKA (reference sequence). The CDR3 is made up of 13 amino acids. The V and J ends lost 2 bases and 2 bases respectively, with 9 bases between them. CDR3 in amino acids: CSARLDGNTEAFF. Written as DNA, the CDR3 is TGCAGTGCTAGATTAGACGGTAACACTGAAGCTTTCTTT.

J is TRBJ1-5 and V is TRBV20-1; no clear D. V lost 6 bases and J lost 1, with 10 bases in between. This CDR3 has 13 amino acids. Germline V gene sequence: CDR1 DFQATT, CDR2 SNEGSKA (reference sequence). DNA of the CDR3: TGCAGTGCCGTGCAGGACAGCAATCAGCCCCAGCATTTT. It specifies CSAVQDSNQPQHF.

The gene calls are TRBV11-2 and TRBJ1-3; 11 nucleotides align to TRBD1. The V segment lost 5 bases and the J segment 4 bases; nucleotides outside the gene matches: 7. Germline CDR1 is SGHAT and CDR2 is FQNNGV. The CDR3 extends over 16 amino acids. The CDR3 loop reads CASSPRTGGLGNTIYF. The DNA for the CDR3 is TGTGCCAGCAGCCCACGGACAGGGGGCTTAGGAAACACCATATATTTT.

The chain couples TRBV30 to TRBJ2-1; unclear D gene. CDR3 length: 12 residues. V lost 1 base, J lost 10 bases, and 11 bases lay in between. The germline V gene encodes CDR1 GTSNPN and CDR2 SVGIG (reference sequence). CDR3 residues: CAWSDVHVEQFF. CDR3 coding DNA: TGTGCCTGGAGTGACGTGCACGTGGAGCAGTTCTTC.

The chain uses TRBV19 and TRBJ1-1, with 9 bases that match TRBD1. V lost 5 bases, J lost 4 bases, and 11 bases stayed unmatched. Germline CDR1 LNHDA, CDR2 SQIVND (reference sequence). The CDR3 loop spans 16 amino acids. The CDR3 nucleotides are TGTGCCAGTAGTTCCGGGACAGGGTGGTCGAGCACTGAAGCTTTCTTT. Protein sequence: CASSSGTGWSSTEAFF.

The CDR3 region is CAWRRGRDYGYTF. The CDR3 DNA follows: TGTGCCTGGAGGAGGGGGCGTGACTATGGCTACACCTTC. This chain uses TRBV30 with TRBJ1-2; 7 nucleotides align to TRBD1. The junction had 4 bases not matched to a gene; V was cut back by 3 bases and J by 3 bases. The germline gives CDR1 GTSNPN, CDR2 SVGIG (reference sequence). The CDR3 runs to 13 residues. The variable domain in full, with the rest retrieved from reference TRBV30 and TRBJ1-2, is SQTIHQWPATLVQPVGSPLSLECTVEGTSNPNLYWYRQAAGRGLQLLFYSVGIGQISSEVPQNLSASRPQDRQFILSSKKLLLSDSGFYLCAWRRGRDYGYTFGSGTRLTVV.

This chain uses TRBV20-1 with TRBJ1-5, with a possible D match to TRBD1 (5 bases). The CDR3 totals 13 residues. Germline V gene data show CDR1 as DFQATT and CDR2 as SNEGSKA (reference sequence). Trimming removed 5 bases at V and 1 base at J, with 9 bases between. The CDR3 sequence: CSAGTNSNQPQHF. The CDR3 DNA sequence: TGCAGTGCTGGGACTAACAGCAATCAGCCCCAGCATTTT.

The chain employs TRBV6-1 and TRBJ2-7; D may match TRBD1 or TRBD2 (5 bases each). This CDR3 spans 16 amino acids. V lost 6 bases and J lost 6, with 24 bases in between. Germline CDR1 is MNHNS and CDR2 is SASEGT. CDR3 sequence: CASSPTSGRHLSEQYF. As DNA, the CDR3 is TGTGCCAGCAGCCCTACGTCGGGACGGCATCTGTCCGAGCAGTACTTC.